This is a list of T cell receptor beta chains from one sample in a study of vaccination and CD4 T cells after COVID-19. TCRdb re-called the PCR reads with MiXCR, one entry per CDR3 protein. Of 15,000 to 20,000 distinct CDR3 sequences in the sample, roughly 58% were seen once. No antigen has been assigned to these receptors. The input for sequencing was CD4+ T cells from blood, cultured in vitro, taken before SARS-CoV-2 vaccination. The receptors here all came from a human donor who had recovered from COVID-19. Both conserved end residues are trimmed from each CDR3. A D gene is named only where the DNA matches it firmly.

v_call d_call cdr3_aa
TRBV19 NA ASSATGTAYGYT
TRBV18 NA ASSFKSAGPTYEQY
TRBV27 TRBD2 ASSLQGLAGGPNTGELF
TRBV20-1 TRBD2 SASPDWGGGTDTQY
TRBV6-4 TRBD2 ASSECSGSRDEQY
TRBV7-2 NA ASSLVSLGGWSPLH
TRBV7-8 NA ASSLRSVTSYEQY
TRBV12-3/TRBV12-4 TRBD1 ASSEGTGAYEQY
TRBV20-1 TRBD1 SATTGGPISYEQY
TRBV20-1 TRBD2 SARVAGGAYNEQF
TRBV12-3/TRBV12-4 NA ASSHRDSTDTQY
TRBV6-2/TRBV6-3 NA ASSNANTGELF
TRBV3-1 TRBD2 ASSQAPGTSGSYEQY
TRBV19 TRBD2 ASSISGTWQETQY
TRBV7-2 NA ASSSYLSSYEQY
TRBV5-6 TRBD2 ASSFWTSQETQY